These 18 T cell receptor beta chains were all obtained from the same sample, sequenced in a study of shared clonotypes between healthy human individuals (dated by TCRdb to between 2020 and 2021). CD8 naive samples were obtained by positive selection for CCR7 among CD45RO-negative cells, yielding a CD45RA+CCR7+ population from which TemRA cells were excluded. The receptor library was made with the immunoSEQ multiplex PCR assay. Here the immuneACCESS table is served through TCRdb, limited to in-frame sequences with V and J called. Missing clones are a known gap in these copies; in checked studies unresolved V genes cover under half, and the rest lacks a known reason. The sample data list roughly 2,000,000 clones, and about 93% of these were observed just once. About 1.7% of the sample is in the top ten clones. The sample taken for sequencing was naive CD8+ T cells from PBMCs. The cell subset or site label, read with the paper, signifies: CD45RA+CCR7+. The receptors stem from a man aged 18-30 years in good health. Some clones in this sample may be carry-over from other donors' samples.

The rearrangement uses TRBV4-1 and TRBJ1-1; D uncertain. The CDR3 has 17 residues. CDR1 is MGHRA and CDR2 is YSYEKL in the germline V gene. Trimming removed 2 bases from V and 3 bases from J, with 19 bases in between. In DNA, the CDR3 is TGCGCCAGCAGCCAACGAGAGGGTGGGATTGGGGACACTGAAGCTTTCTTT. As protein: CASSQREGGIGDTEAFF.

This CDR3 reads CASSLTSVSGNGDEQFF. The CDR3, as DNA: TGTGCCAGCAGTCTCACCTCGGTTAGCGGGAATGGGGATGAGCAGTTCTTC. The V gene is TRBV27, the J gene TRBJ2-1; the match to TRBD2 covers 8 bases. Germline V gene data show CDR1 as MNHEY and CDR2 as SMNVEV (reference sequence). J was trimmed by 8 bases and V by 5 bases; bases with no gene match: 17. The CDR3 has 17 amino acids.

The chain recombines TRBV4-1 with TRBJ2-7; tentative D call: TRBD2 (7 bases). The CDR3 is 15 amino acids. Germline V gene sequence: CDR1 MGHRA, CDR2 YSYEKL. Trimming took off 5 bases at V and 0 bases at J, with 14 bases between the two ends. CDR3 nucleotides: TGCGCCAGCAGCTCTCCGGGGGGCAACTCCTACGAGCAGTACTTC. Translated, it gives CASSSPGGNSYEQYF.

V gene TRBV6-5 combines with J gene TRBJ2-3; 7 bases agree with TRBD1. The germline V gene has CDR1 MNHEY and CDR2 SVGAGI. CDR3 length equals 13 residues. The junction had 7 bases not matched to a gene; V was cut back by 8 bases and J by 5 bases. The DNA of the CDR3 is TGTGCCAGCGCCACAGGGGCAGGAGATACGCAGTATTTT. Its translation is CASATGAGDTQYF.

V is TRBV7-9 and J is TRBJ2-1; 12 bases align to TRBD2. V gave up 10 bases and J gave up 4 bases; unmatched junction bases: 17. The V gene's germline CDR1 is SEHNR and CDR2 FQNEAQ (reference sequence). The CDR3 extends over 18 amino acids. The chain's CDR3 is CATPRDRGLAGIYNEQFF. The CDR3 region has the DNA TGTGCCACCCCCCGGGACAGGGGACTAGCGGGTATATACAATGAGCAGTTCTTC.

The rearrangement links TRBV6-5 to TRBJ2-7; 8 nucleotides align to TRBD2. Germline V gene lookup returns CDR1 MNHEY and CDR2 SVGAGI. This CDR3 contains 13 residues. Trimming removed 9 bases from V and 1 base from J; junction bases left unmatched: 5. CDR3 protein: CASGRGGSYEQYF. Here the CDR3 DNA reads TGTGCCAGTGGACGGGGGGGATCCTACGAGCAGTACTTC.

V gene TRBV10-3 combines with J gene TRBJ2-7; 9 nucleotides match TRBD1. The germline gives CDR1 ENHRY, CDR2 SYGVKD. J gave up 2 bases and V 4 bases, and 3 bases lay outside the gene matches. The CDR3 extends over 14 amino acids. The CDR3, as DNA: TGTGCCATCAGTGTTGGGACAGGGACCTACGAGCAGTACTTC. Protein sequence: CAISVGTGTYEQYF.

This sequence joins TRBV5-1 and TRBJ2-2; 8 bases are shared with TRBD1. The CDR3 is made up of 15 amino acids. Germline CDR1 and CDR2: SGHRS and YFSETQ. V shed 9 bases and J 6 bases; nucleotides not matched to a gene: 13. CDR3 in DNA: TGCGCCACCTTCCGGGACAGGATATCGGCCGGGGAGCTGTTTTTT. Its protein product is CATFRDRISAGELFF.

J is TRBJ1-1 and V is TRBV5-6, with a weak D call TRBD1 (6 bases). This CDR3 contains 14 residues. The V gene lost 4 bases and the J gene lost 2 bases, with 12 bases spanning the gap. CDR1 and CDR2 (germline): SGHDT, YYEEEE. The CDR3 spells CASSRGTKNTEAFF. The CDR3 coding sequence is TGTGCCAGCAGCCGCGGGACAAAAAACACTGAAGCTTTCTTT.

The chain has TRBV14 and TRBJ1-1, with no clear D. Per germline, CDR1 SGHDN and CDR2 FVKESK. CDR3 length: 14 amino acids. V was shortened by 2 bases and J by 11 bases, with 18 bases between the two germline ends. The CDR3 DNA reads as TGTGCCAGCAGCCAATCCCTGGACCTCCTGGGGGCTTTCTTT. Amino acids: CASSQSLDLLGAFF.

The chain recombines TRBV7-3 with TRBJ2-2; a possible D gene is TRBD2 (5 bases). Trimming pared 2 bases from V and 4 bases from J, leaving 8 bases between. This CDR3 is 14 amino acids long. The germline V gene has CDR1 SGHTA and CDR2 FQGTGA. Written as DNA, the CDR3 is TGTGCCAGCAGCTTAGGAGGAGGCACCGGGGAGCTGTTTTTT. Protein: CASSLGGGTGELFF. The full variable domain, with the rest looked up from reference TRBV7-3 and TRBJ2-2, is GAGVSQTPSNKVTEKGKYVELRCDPISGHTALYWYRQSLGQGPEFLIYFQGTGAADDSGLPNDRFFAVRPEGSVSTLKIQRTERGDSAVYLCASSLGGGTGELFFGEGSRLTVL.

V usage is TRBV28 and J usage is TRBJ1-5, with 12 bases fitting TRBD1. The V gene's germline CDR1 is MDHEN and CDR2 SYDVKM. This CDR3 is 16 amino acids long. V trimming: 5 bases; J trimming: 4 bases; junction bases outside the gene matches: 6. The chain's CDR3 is CASSGRDRGPNQPQHF. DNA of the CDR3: TGTGCCAGCAGTGGGAGGGACAGGGGGCCGAATCAGCCCCAGCATTTT. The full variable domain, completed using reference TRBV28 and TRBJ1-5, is DVKVTQSSRYLVKRTGEKVFLECVQDMDHENMFWYRQDPGLGLRLIYFSYDVKMKEKGDIPEGYSVSREKKERFSLILESASTNQTSMYLCASSGRDRGPNQPQHFGDGTRLSIL.

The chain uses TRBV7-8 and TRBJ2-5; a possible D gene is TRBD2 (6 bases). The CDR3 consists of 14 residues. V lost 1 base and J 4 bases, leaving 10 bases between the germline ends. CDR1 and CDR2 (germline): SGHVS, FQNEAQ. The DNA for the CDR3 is TGTGCCAGCAGCTTAGGGGCGGGGTTAGAGACCCAGTACTTC. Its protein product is CASSLGAGLETQYF. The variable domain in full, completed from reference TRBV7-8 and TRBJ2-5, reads GAGVSQSPRYKVAKRGQDVALRCDPISGHVSLFWYQQALGQGPEFLTYFQNEAQLDKSGLPSDRFFAERPEGSVSTLKIQRTQQEDSAVYLCASSLGAGLETQYFGPGTRLLVL.

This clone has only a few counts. CDR3 amino acids: CASRFIGDTEAFF. CDR3 sequence (DNA): TGTGCCAGCAGGTTCATAGGGGACACTGAAGCTTTCTTT. This rearrangement joins TRBV27 to TRBJ1-1; a possible D gene is TRBD1 (5 bases). The V end lost 6 bases, the J end lost 3 bases, and 11 bases lay between the germline ends. The CDR3 is 13 amino acids. Germline lookup yields CDR1 MNHEY and CDR2 SMNVEV (reference sequence).

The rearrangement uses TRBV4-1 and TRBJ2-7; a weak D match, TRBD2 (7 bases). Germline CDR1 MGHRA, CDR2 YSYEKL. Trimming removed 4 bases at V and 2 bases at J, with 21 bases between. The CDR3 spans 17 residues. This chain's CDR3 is CASSPSPTGGATYEQYF. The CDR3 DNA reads TGCGCCAGCAGCCCCTCCCCAACTGGGGGGGCAACCTACGAGCAGTACTTC.

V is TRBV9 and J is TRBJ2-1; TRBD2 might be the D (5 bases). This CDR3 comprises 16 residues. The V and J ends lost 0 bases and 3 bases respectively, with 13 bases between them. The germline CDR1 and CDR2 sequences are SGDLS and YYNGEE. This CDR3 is CASSVVGRGNYNEQFF. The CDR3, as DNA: TGTGCCAGCAGCGTAGTCGGGCGAGGGAACTACAATGAGCAGTTCTTC.

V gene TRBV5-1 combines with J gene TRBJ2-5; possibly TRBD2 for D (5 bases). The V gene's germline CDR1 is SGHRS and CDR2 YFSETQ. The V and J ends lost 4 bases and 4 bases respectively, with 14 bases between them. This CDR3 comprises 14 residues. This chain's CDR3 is CASSQRPGVETQYF. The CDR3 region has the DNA TGCGCCAGCAGCCAAAGACCCGGGGTAGAGACCCAGTACTTC.

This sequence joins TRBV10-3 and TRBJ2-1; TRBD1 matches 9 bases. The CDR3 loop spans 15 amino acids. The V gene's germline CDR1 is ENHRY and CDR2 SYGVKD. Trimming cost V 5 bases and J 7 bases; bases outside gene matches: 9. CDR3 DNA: TGTGCCATCAGTCTCACCCGGGACAGGGAGAATGAGCAGTTCTTC. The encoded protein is CAISLTRDRENEQFF.